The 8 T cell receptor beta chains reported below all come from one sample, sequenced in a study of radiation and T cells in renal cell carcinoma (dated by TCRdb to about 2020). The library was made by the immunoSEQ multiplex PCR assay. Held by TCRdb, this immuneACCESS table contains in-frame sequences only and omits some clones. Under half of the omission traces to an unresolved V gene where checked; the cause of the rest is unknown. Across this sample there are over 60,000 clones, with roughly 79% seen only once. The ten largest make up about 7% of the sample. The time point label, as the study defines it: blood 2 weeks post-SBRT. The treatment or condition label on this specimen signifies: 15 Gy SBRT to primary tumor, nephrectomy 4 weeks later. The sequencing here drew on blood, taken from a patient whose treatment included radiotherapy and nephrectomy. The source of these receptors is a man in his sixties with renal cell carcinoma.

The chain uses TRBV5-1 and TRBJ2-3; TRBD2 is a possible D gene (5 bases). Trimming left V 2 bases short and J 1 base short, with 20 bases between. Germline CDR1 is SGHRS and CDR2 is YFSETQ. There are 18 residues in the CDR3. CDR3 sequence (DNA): TGCGCCAGCAGCTTTCCCCTCCAAAGAGCGGAGGGCACAGATACGCAGTATTTT. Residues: CASSFPLQRAEGTDTQYF.

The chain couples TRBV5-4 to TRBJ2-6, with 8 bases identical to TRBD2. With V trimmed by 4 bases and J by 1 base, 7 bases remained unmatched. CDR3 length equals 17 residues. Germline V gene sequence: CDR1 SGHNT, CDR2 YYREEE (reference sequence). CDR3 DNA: TGTGCCAGCAGCCGGGGGGGGACGGTGTCTGGGGCCAACGTCCTGACTTTC. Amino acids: CASSRGGTVSGANVLTF.

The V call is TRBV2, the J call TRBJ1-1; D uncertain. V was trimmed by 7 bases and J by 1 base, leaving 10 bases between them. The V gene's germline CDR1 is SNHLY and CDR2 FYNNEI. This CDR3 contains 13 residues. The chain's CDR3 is CASTVGENTEAFF. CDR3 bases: TGTGCCAGCACAGTCGGGGAGAACACTGAAGCTTTCTTT.

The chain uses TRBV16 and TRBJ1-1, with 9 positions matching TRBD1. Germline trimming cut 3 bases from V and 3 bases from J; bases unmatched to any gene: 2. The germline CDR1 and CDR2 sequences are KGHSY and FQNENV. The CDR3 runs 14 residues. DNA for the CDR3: TGTGCCAGCAGCCAGACAGGGGGAGACACTGAAGCTTTCTTT. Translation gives CASSQTGGDTEAFF.

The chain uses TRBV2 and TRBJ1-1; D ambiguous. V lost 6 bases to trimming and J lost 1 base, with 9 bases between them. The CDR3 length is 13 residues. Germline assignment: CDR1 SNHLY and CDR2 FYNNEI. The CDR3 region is CASSQSENTEAFF. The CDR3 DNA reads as TGTGCCAGCAGCCAATCTGAGAACACTGAAGCTTTCTTT.

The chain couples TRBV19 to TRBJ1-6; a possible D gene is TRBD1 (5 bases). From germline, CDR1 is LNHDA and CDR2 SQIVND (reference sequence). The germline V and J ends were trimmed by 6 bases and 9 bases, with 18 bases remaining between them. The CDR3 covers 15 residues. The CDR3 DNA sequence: TGTGCCAGTAGAACAACCCGGGACTGTATTTCACCCCTCCACTTT. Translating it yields CASRTTRDCISPLHF.

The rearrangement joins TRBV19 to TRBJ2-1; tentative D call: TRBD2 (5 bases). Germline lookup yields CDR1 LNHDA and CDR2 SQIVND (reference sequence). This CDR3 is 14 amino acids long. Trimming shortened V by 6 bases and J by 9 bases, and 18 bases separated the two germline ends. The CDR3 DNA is TGTGCCAGTAGGGATAGCGCGGCGATTGGTGAGCAGTTCTTC. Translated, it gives CASRDSAAIGEQFF.

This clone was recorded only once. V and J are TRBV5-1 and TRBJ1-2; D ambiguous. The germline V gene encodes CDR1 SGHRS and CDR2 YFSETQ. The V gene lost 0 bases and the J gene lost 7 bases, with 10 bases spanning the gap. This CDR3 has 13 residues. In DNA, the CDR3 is TGCGCCAGCAGCTTGGGTGGCACTGGTGGCTACACCTTC. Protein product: CASSLGGTGGYTF.